This entry describes one T cell receptor (beta chain). Its target is unknown. This CDR3 comprises 15 residues. The germline V gene encodes CDR1 SGHNT and CDR2 YENEEA. Trimming shortened V by 1 base and J by 6 bases, and 12 bases separated the two germline ends. This record comes from a study of T cell repertoires in cytomegalovirus infection. Study-wide context: Well-studied HLA-B-restricted CMV epitopes were used in the study alongside recently identified HLA-C-restricted ones. Through public TCR beta signatures, both CMV infection and matching HLA type were indicated.

MiXCR, run by TCRdb on the reads, gives a single entry per CDR3 protein. The repertoire consists of under 500,000 distinct CDR3 sequences, with roughly 42% occurring once and the leading ten covering 35% to 50%. Study-wide points: Predominance within the ex vivo response was attributable to HLA-C-restricted CMV-specific TCR beta clonotypes.

The input for sequencing was cultured PBMCs, taken from culture after CMV antigen stimulation. This clonotype originated in a human donor in good health (CMV status not recorded). Some clones in this sample may be carry-over from other donors' samples. This sequence joins TRBV11-3 and TRBJ2-2; D is undetermined. The CDR3 here is CASSLANREAGELFF. The DNA of the CDR3 is TGTGCCAGCAGCTTAGCCAACAGAGAGGCCGGGGAGCTGTTTTTT.